Below are 8 T cell receptor beta chains sequenced from a single sample in a study of blood T cells in healthy people across ages. A second roughly 6 to 12 cycle PCR used barcoded and J-beta primers. TCRdb analysed the 5' RACE reads with MiXCR anew, one entry per CDR3 protein. The table records about 580,000 distinct CDR3 sequences, roughly 43% of them present only once. Sequencing was carried out using blood. The receptor source for this set is a man older than 75 in good health.

This chain connects TRBV2 to TRBJ2-7; 14 bases are a match to TRBD2. The CDR3 runs 16 residues. After removal of 6 bases from V and 10 bases from J, the junction contained 14 bases not matched to a gene. Germline V lookup: CDR1 SNHLY, CDR2 FYNNEI. The CDR3 DNA sequence: TGTGCCAGCAGCCTTCTGACTAGCGGGGGGGCCGTTGGCCAGTACTTC. Protein: CASSLLTSGGAVGQYF.

This clonotype was seen a handful of times. The CDR3 is CSAPNSAWQPSYEQYF. The CDR3 DNA reads TGCAGTGCCCCTAACTCGGCCTGGCAACCTTCCTACGAGCAGTACTTC. The V call is TRBV20-1, the J call TRBJ2-5; D is unresolved. The J call may not be correct, given that the DNA end is closer to TRBJ2-7. CDR3 size: 16 residues. Germline lookup yields CDR1 DFQATT and CDR2 SNEGSKA (reference sequence).

This sequence joins TRBV28 and TRBJ2-1; 8 bases map to TRBD2. This CDR3 comprises 16 residues. Germline V gene lookup returns CDR1 MDHEN and CDR2 SYDVKM. With 6 bases clipped from V and 7 bases from J, the junction kept 14 bases outside the gene matches. The chain's CDR3 is CASSSLAAGDLNEQFF. The CDR3 region has the DNA TGTGCCAGCAGCTCCCTCGCAGCGGGAGATTTGAATGAGCAGTTCTTC.

The rearrangement uses TRBV18 and TRBJ1-2; 8 positions match TRBD1. The V gene end was trimmed by 6 bases and the J gene end by 7 bases; junction bases not matched to a gene: 13. CDR1 is KGHSH and CDR2 is LQKENI in the germline V gene. The CDR3 totals 15 residues. CDR3 region: CASSPGQGAHGGYTF. Written as DNA, the CDR3 is TGTGCCAGCTCCCCTGGACAGGGCGCTCACGGTGGCTACACCTTC.

This clonotype has more than one count but fewer than ten. J is TRBJ2-3 and V is TRBV3-1, with 10 nucleotides matching TRBD2. V shed 0 bases and J 9 bases; nucleotides not matched to a gene: 12. Germline V gives CDR1 LGHDT, CDR2 YNNKEL (reference sequence). The CDR3 extends over 17 amino acids. CDR3 amino acids: CASSQDLSSGGAVTQYF. For the CDR3, the DNA is TGTGCCAGCAGCCAAGATCTCTCAAGCGGGGGGGCGGTAACGCAGTATTTT.

The chain carries TRBV4-3 and TRBJ2-7, with 8 bases aligning to TRBD1. Trimming cost V 3 bases and J 7 bases; bases outside gene matches: 14. The CDR3 covers 16 residues. Germline assignment: CDR1 LGHNA and CDR2 YSLEER. In DNA form, the CDR3 reads TGCGCCAGCAGCCACGTCCGGGACAGGAGATACAATGAGCAGTACTTC. It is translated as CASSHVRDRRYNEQYF.

The chain couples TRBV7-9 to TRBJ2-1; 7 bases agree with TRBD1. The DNA end is a closer match to TRBJ2-7, so the J assignment may be wrong. Germline assignment: CDR1 SEHNR and CDR2 FQNEAQ (reference sequence). The CDR3 sequence is 14 residues long. The CDR3 DNA reads TGTGCCAGCAGCGCGACTGACAGGGCCAACGAGCAGTACTTC. Translated: CASSATDRANEQYF.

V is TRBV11-2 and J is TRBJ2-3; 9 nucleotides match TRBD2. Germline CDR1 is SGHAT and CDR2 is FQNNGV. This CDR3 has 17 amino acids. V shed 1 base and J 8 bases; nucleotides not matched to a gene: 13. The CDR3 here is CASSLGGRLAGFSTQYF. In DNA, the CDR3 is TGTGCCAGCAGCTTAGGAGGGAGGCTAGCGGGGTTCAGTACGCAGTATTTT.